A single sample gave rise to the 20 T cell receptor beta chains below, sequenced in a study of T cells in Graves' hyperthyroidism and ophthalmopathy. It was RNA transcripts that yielded the amplified TCR beta CDR3 regions. Researchers ran a first-round RT-PCR on the TCR CDR3 using the HTBI primer set. TCRdb reprocessed the multiplex PCR reads with MiXCR, giving one entry per CDR3 protein. The table lists 500,000 or so distinct CDR3 sequences, 17% of them singletons, with roughly 15% in the top ten. The sample was blood. These receptors originate from a woman aged 18 to 35 with Graves' ophthalmopathy.

This sequence joins TRBV30 and TRBJ2-2; TRBD2 agrees at 9 bases. Trimming at V came to 8 bases and at J to 5 bases, leaving 12 bases not matched to a gene. In germline, CDR1 is GTSNPN, CDR2 SVGIG (reference sequence). The CDR3 spans 15 residues. The CDR3 region has the DNA TGTGCCGGGACTGGAATAGCGGGAGTTACCGGGGAGCTGTTTTTT. Translation: CAGTGIAGVTGELFF. Supplemented by reference TRBV30 and TRBJ2-2, the full variable domain reads SQTIHQWPATLVQPVGSPLSLECTVEGTSNPNLYWYRQAAGRGLQLLFYSVGIGQISSEVPQNLSASRPQDRQFILSSKKLLLSDSGFYLCAGTGIAGVTGELFFGEGSRLTVL.

This clonotype has ten or more counts. This chain connects TRBV6-1 to TRBJ2-1; 7 nucleotides match TRBD1. V lost 3 bases and J lost 2; bases outside the gene matches: 4. Germline CDR1 MNHNS, CDR2 SASEGT. CDR3 length: 15 residues. In DNA form, the CDR3 reads TGTGCCAGCAGTGATATGACAGGGACCTACAATGAGCAGTTCTTC. It translates to CASSDMTGTYNEQFF.

This clonotype has ten or more counts. This sequence joins TRBV18 and TRBJ2-2, with D possibly TRBD2 on 6 matching bases. The CDR3 contains 14 residues. CDR1 is KGHSH and CDR2 is LQKENI in the germline V gene. V dropped 4 bases and J dropped 5 bases, with 11 bases sitting between them. CDR3 nucleotide sequence: TGTGCCAGCTCACTCTCGACTAGTACCGGGGAGCTGTTTTTT. It encodes CASSLSTSTGELFF.

This clonotype turned up a few times. The chain combines TRBV7-9 with TRBJ2-5, with 8 positions matching TRBD1. Unmatched junction bases numbered 8, after V lost 5 bases and J lost 3 bases. Germline CDR1 SEHNR, CDR2 FQNEAQ (reference sequence). The CDR3 is 15 residues long. The DNA of the CDR3 is TGTGCCAGCAGCCGGTGGACAGGGAGCGAAGAGACCCAGTACTTC. Its translation: CASSRWTGSEETQYF.

The CDR3 nucleotides are TGTGCCAGCTCACCGGGACAGGGGTCCTCTGGGGCCAACGTCCTGACTTTC. It is translated as CASSPGQGSSGANVLTF. This chain joins TRBV18 and TRBJ2-6; TRBD1 matches 10 bases. V lost 3 bases and J lost 0; bases outside the gene matches: 2. The CDR3 spans 17 residues. Per germline, CDR1 KGHSH and CDR2 LQKENI.

V and J are TRBV20-1 and TRBJ1-4; unclear D gene. This CDR3 region has 12 residues. Looked up from germline, CDR1 is DFQATT and CDR2 is SNEGSKA (reference sequence). The V gene lost 5 bases and the J gene lost 2 bases, with 6 bases spanning the gap. CDR3: CSADDTNEKLFF. Here the CDR3 DNA reads TGCAGTGCTGATGATACTAATGAAAAACTGTTTTTT.

V gene TRBV10-2 combines with J gene TRBJ1-5, with 7 bases fitting TRBD1. Trimming took 2 bases from V and 6 from J; bases not matched to a gene: 7. The V gene's germline CDR1 is WSHSY and CDR2 SAAADI. This CDR3 is 15 amino acids long. CDR3 in amino acids: CASSETGEGSQPQHF. The DNA of the CDR3 is TGCGCCAGCAGTGAGACAGGGGAGGGAAGTCAGCCCCAGCATTTT.

DNA for the CDR3: TGTGCCAGCATTAAGGCAGGGGCGCGTGGCTACACCTTC. It encodes CASIKAGARGYTF. V gene TRBV28 combines with J gene TRBJ1-2; TRBD1 is a possible D gene (6 bases). The CDR3 totals 13 residues. CDR1 is MDHEN, CDR2 SYDVKM, per germline. V lost 7 bases to trimming and J lost 7 bases, with 16 bases between them.

This chain links TRBV7-2 with TRBJ2-3; 10 bases align to TRBD1. CDR1 and CDR2 (germline): SGHTA, FQGNSA. Trimming took 3 bases from V and 2 from J; bases not matched to a gene: 8. The CDR3 runs 17 residues. CDR3 sequence reads: CASSLPGTGVHTDTQYF. As DNA, the CDR3 is TGTGCCAGCAGCTTGCCCGGGACAGGGGTGCACACAGATACGCAGTATTTT.

The table lists this clonotype with many counts. The J gene is TRBJ2-1, the V gene TRBV20-1, with 12 bases identical to TRBD2. CDR1 and CDR2 (germline): DFQATT, SNEGSKA (reference sequence). J lost 10 bases, V lost 3 bases, and 10 bases had no gene match. The CDR3 loop spans 15 amino acids. The CDR3 nucleotides are TGCAGTGCTAGCAAAGGAGGACTAGCGGGACGAGAGCAGTTCTTC. Translating gives CSASKGGLAGREQFF.

There are many counts of this clonotype. The chain joins TRBV7-2 to TRBJ2-5, with D possibly TRBD2 on 6 matching bases. This CDR3 is built from 14 residues. Germline V gives CDR1 SGHTA, CDR2 FQGNSA. Trimming shortened V by 5 bases and J by 1 base, and 11 bases separated the two germline ends. The CDR3 loop reads CASSRTGLQETQYF. CDR3 sequence (DNA): TGTGCCAGCAGCCGCACGGGACTCCAAGAGACCCAGTACTTC.

This clonotype was counted ten times or more. This chain connects TRBV27 to TRBJ2-3, with 8 bases that match TRBD2. CDR3 length: 19 amino acids. CDR1 MNHEY and CDR2 SMNVEV come from the germline V gene (reference sequence). Unmatched junction bases numbered 21, after V lost 5 bases and J lost 5 bases. CDR3: CASSRTGTTSGPWVDTQYF. The DNA of the CDR3 is TGTGCCAGCAGTCGAACTGGGACCACTAGCGGTCCGTGGGTAGATACGCAGTATTTT.

This clonotype has at least ten counts. The chain is built from TRBV7-2 and TRBJ2-1; 10 nucleotides align to TRBD2. The CDR3 length is 16 residues. The V gene's germline CDR1 is SGHTA and CDR2 FQGNSA. Germline trimming cut 1 base from V and 7 bases from J; bases unmatched to any gene: 7. This CDR3 reads CASSLESGRARNEQFF. The CDR3 DNA follows: TGTGCCAGCAGCTTAGAAAGCGGGAGGGCGAGGAATGAGCAGTTCTTC. The full variable domain, completed using reference TRBV7-2 and TRBJ2-1, is GAGVSQSPSNKVTEKGKDVELRCDPISGHTALYWYRQSLGQGLEFLIYFQGNSAPDKSGLPSDRFSAERTGGSVSTLTIQRTQQEDSAVYLCASSLESGRARNEQFFGPGTRLTVL.

The sample holds many counts of this clonotype. The chain is built from TRBV7-2 and TRBJ1-3; the D gene is possibly TRBD1 (6 bases). This CDR3 is 14 amino acids long. From germline, CDR1 is SGHTA and CDR2 FQGNSA. The ends were cut back, 1 base at V and 6 bases at J, with 10 bases in the middle. CDR3 in DNA: TGTGCCAGCAGCTTAGACAGGGAGACAAACACCATATATTTT. This translates into CASSLDRETNTIYF.

A remark on this clonotype: The junction does not match germline at one end; this may be a read error. This sequence joins TRBV6-1 and TRBJ1-2; 10 positions match TRBD1. This CDR3 is 13 amino acids long. The V gene's germline CDR1 is MNHNS and CDR2 SASEGT. The CDR3: CASGDRGPGGYTF. The DNA for the CDR3 is TGTGCCAGCGGTGACAGGGGGCCAGGAGGCTACACCTTC.

A single count supports this clonotype. This rearrangement joins TRBV19 to TRBJ2-6; D might be TRBD2 (7 bases). The CDR3 is 17 residues long. Trimming shortened V by 3 bases and J by 1 base, and 13 bases separated the two germline ends. The germline gives CDR1 LNHDA, CDR2 SQIVND (reference sequence). The CDR3 region has the DNA TGTGCCAGTAGTATCTCAGGGGAGGGATCTGGGGCCAACGTCCTGACTTTC. It encodes CASSISGEGSGANVLTF.

This clonotype was observed many times. CDR3 DNA sequence: TGTGCCAGCTCACCGGACAGTCCCTACAATGAGCAGTTCTTC. Its translation: CASSPDSPYNEQFF. The V and J genes are TRBV18 and TRBJ2-1; TRBD1 might be the D (6 bases). The CDR3 is made up of 14 amino acids. V shed 3 bases and J shed 2 bases, with 8 bases lying between them. The germline CDR1 and CDR2 sequences are KGHSH and LQKENI.

V is TRBV28 and J is TRBJ2-7; D tentatively reads TRBD1 or TRBD2 (6 bases each). The germline gives CDR1 MDHEN, CDR2 SYDVKM. V lost 3 bases and J lost 3, with 33 bases in between. This CDR3 has 21 residues. This CDR3 is CASSLAPGEGGYPNRNYEQYF. CDR3 nucleotide sequence: TGTGCCAGCAGTTTGGCCCCTGGTGAGGGGGGCTATCCCAACCGAAACTACGAGCAGTACTTC.

There are many counts of this clonotype. This chain links TRBV7-8 with TRBJ2-1, with 12 bases fitting TRBD2. The CDR3 length is 19 residues. V was pared by 4 bases and J by 4 bases, with 14 bases of the junction left unmatched. Germline CDR1 and CDR2: SGHVS and FQNEAQ. DNA of the CDR3: TGTGCCAGCAGCTACCCGACTAGCGGGGGCTATATGGGGTACAATGAGCAGTTCTTC. It codes for CASSYPTSGGYMGYNEQFF.

The chain joins TRBV20-1 to TRBJ2-6; D is uncertain. The CDR3 runs to 13 residues. Looked up from germline, CDR1 is DFQATT and CDR2 is SNEGSKA (reference sequence). V gave up 7 bases and J gave up 0 bases, with 7 bases separating them. The CDR3 loop is CSGIISGANVLTF. The CDR3 nucleotides read TGCAGTGGAATTATCTCTGGGGCCAACGTCCTGACTTTC.